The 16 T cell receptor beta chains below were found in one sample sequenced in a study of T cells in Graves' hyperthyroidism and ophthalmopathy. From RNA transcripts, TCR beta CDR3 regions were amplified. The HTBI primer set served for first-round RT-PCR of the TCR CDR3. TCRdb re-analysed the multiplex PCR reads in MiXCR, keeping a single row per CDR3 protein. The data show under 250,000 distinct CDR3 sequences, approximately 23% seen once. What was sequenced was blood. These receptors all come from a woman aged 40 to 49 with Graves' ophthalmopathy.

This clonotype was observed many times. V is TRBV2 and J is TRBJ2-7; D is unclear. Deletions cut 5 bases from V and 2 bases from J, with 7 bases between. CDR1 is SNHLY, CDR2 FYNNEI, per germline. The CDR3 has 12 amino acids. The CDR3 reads CASSRYTYEQYF. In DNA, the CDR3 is TGTGCCAGCAGTCGTTACACCTACGAGCAGTACTTC. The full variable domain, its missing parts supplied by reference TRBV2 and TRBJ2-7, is EPEVTQTPSHQVTQMGQEVILRCVPISNHLYFYWYRQILGQKVEFLVSFYNNEISEKSEIFDDQFSVERPDGSNFTLKIRSTKLEDSAMYFCASSRYTYEQYFGPGTRLTVT.

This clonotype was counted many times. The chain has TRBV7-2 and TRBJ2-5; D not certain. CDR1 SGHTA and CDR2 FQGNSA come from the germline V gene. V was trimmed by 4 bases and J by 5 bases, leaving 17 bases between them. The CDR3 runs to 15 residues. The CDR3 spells CASSSDSFKMETQYF. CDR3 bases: TGTGCCAGCAGCTCAGACTCATTTAAAATGGAGACCCAGTACTTC.

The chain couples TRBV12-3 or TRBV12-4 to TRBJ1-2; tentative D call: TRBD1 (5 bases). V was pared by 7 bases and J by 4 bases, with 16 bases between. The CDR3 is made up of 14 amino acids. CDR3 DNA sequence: TGTGCCAGCACCCAAGGGGCCAGGACCTATGGCTACACCTTC. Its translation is CASTQGARTYGYTF.

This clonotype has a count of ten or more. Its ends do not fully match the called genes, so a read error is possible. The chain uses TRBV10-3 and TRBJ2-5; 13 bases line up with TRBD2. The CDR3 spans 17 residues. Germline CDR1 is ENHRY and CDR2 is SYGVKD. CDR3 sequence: CASSEWTSGSLQETQYF. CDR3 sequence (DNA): TGTGCCAGCAGTGAGTGGACTAGCGGGAGCCTTCAAGAGACCCAGTACTTC.

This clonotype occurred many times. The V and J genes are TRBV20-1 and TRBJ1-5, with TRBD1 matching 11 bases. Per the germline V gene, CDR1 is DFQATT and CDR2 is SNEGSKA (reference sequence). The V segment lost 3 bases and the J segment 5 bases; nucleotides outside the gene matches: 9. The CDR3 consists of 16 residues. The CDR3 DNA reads TGCAGTGCTAGGTCTGGACAGGGGGCTAGAGATCAGCCCCAGCATTTT. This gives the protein CSARSGQGARDQPQHF.

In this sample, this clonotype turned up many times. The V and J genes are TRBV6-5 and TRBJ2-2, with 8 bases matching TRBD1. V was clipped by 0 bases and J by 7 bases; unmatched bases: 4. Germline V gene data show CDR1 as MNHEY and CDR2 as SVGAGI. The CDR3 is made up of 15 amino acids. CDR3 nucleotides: TGTGCCAGCAGTTACTCCGACAGGGGACACGGGGAGCTGTTTTTT. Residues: CASSYSDRGHGELFF.

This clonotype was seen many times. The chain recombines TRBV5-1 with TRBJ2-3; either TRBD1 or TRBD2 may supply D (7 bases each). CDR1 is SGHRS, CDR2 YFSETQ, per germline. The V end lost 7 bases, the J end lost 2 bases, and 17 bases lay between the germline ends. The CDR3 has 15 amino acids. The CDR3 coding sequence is TGCGCCAGCGCCTCCAGGGGGGGAAACACAGATACGCAGTATTTT. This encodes CASASRGGNTDTQYF.

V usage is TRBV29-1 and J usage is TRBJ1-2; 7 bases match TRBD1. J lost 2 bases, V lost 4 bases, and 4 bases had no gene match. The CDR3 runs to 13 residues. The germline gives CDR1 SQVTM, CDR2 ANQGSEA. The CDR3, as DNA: TGCAGCGTTGGCTCGACAGGGAACTATGGCTACACCTTC. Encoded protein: CSVGSTGNYGYTF. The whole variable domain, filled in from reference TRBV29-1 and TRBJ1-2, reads SAVISQKPSRDICQRGTSLTIQCQVDSQVTMMFWYRQQPGQSLTLIATANQGSEATYESGFVIDKFPISRPNLTFSTLTVSNMSPEDSSIYLCSVGSTGNYGYTFGSGTRLTVV.

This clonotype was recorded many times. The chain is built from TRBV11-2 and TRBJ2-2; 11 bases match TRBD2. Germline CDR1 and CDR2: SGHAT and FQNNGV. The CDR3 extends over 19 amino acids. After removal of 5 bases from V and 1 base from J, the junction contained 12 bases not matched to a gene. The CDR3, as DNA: TGTGCCAGCAGCACGGGACTAGCGGCCACCGTAGGGAACACCGGGGAGCTGTTTTTT. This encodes CASSTGLAATVGNTGELFF.

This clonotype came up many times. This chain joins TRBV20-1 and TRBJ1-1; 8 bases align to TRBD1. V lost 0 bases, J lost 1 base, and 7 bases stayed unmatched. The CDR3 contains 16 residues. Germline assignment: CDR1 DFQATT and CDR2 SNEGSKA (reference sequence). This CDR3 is CSARDNQGATNTEAFF. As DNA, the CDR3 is TGCAGTGCTAGAGATAACCAGGGGGCTACGAACACTGAAGCTTTCTTT.

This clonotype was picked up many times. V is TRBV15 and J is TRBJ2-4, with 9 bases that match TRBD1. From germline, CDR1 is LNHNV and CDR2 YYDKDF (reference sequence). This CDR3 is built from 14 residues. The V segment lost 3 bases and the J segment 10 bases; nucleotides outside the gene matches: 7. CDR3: CATSRTGTGFIQYF. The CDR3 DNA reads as TGTGCCACCAGCAGGACCGGGACAGGGTTTATTCAGTACTTC. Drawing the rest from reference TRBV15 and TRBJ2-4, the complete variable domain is DAMVIQNPRYQVTQFGKPVTLSCSQTLNHNVMYWYQQKSSQAPKLLFHYYDKDFNNEADTPDNFQSRRPNTSFCFLDIRSPGLGDTAMYLCATSRTGTGFIQYFGAGTRLSVL.

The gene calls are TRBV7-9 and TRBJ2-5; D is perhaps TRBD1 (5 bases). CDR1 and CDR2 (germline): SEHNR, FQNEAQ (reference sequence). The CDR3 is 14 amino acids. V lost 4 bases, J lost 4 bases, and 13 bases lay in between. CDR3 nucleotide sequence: TGTGCCAGCAGCTGGTCCAGGGTCCTAGAGACCCAGTACTTC. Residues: CASSWSRVLETQYF.

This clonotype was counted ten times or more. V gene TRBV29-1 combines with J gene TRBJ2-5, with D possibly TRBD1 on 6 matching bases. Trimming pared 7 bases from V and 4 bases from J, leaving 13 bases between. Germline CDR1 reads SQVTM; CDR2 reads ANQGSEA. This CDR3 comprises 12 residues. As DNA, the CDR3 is TGCAGCGCGCGGCGGACAGCAGAGACCCAGTACTTC. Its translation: CSARRTAETQYF.

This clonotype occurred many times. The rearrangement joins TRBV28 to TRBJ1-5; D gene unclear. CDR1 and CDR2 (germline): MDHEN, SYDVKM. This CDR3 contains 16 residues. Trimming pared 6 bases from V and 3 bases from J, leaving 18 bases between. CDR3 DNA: TGTGCCAGCAGCACCACGGTGGGCAGCTTCAATCAGCCCCAGCATTTT. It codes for CASSTTVGSFNQPQHF.

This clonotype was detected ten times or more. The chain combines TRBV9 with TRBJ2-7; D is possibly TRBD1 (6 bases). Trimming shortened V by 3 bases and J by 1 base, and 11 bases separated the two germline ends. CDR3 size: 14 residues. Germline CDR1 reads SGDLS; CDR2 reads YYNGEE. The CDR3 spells CASSEGDISYEQYF. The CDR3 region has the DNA TGTGCCAGCAGCGAGGGGGACATATCCTACGAGCAGTACTTC. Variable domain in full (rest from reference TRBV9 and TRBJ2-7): DSGVTQTPKHLITATGQRVTLRCSPRSGDLSVYWYQQSLDQGLQFLIQYYNGEERAKGNILERFSAQQFPDLHSELNLSSLELGDSALYFCASSEGDISYEQYFGPGTRLTVT.

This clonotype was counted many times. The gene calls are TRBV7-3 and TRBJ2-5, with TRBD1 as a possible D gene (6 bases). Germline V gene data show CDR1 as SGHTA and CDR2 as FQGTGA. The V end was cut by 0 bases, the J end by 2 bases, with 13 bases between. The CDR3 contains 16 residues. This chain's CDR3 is CASSLTGAGVQETQYF. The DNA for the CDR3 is TGTGCCAGCAGCTTAACGGGGGCAGGGGTGCAAGAGACCCAGTACTTC.